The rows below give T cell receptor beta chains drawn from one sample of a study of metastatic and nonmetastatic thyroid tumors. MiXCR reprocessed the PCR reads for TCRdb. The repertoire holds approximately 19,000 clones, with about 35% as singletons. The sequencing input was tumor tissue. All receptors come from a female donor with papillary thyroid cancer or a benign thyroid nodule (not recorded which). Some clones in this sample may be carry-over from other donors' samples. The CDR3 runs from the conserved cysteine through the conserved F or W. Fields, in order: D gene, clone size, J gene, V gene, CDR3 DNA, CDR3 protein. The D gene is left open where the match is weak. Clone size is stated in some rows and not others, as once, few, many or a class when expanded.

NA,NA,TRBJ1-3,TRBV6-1,TGTGCCAGCAGTGATCGGGCCATCAAAAACACCATATATTTT,CASSDRAIKNTIYF
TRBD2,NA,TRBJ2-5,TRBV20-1,TGCAGTGCTTTCCTAGGGGTGCTAGCGGGGGTGGTAGAGACCCAGTACTTC,CSAFLGVLAGVVETQYF
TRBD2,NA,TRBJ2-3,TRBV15,TGTGCCACCAGTTTAGCGGGGGGGAGCACAGATACGCAGTATTTT,CATSLAGGSTDTQYF
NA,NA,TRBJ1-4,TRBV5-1,TGCGCCAGCAGCTCATGGGTCAGGACGTCTACTAATGAAAAACTGTTTTTT,CASSSWVRTSTNEKLFF
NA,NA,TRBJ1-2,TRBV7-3,TGTGCCAGCAGCTTAGGGGCAGGGGCCGGCTACACCTTC,CASSLGAGAGYTF
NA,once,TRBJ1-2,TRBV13,TGTGCCAGCAGCTCAGAGGACGGGCGCCGTTCGCGGGGCTACACCTTC,CASSSEDGRRSRGYTF
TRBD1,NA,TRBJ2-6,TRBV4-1,TGCGCCAGCAGCCAAGCCCCGGGACAGGGTCGGGTCCTGACTTTC,CASSQAPGQGRVLTF
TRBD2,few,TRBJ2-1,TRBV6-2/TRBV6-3,TGTGCCAGCAACCCTAGCGGGGGCCCTTACAATGAGCAGTTCTTC,CASNPSGGPYNEQFF
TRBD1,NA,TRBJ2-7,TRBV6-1,TGTGCCACCCGCCGGGACAGCCCCTACGAGCAGTACTTC,CATRRDSPYEQYF
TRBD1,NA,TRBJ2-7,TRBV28,TGTGCCAGCAGTTTAGGGCCGGGACAGGGTTCCTACGAGCAGTACTTC,CASSLGPGQGSYEQYF
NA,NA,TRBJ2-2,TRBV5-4,TGTGCCAGCAGATCCTTCAGGGGGGAGACCGGGGAGCTGTTTTTT,CASRSFRGETGELFF